This TCR beta chain stems from a study of OX40 agonist ivuxolimab in advanced cancers. Study-level background: The patients received ivuxolimab by intravenous route every 2 weeks at 0.01 to 10 mg/kg. Notes on the study in general: Clonal expansion from baseline to week 6 occurred in both CD4+ and CD8+ T cells.

Turning to this clone: The antigen is not known.

Cycle 7 day 1, cycle 4 day 1, and baseline were the timepoints at which blood was sampled. Method: immunoSEQ multiplex PCR; TCRdb's copy keeps in-frame clones and lacks some. The profile shows about 100,000 clones, less than 95% of them singletons. Germline loops: CDR1 SQVTM, CDR2 ANQGSEA. The CDR3 runs 15 residues. V was pared by 0 bases and J by 4 bases, with 4 bases of the junction left unmatched. The sequence was collected from an adult with an advanced solid tumor such as melanoma, head and neck, liver or kidney cancer. The chain couples TRBV29-1 to TRBJ2-5, with 11 bases lining up with TRBD2. The sequencing used CD4+ or CD8+ T cells sorted from blood, collected in a trial of the OX40 agonist ivuxolimab. The DNA for the CDR3 is TGCAGCGTTGAAGATCGAGGACTAGCGGGAGAGACCCAGTACTTC. Translating it yields CSVEDRGLAGETQYF.